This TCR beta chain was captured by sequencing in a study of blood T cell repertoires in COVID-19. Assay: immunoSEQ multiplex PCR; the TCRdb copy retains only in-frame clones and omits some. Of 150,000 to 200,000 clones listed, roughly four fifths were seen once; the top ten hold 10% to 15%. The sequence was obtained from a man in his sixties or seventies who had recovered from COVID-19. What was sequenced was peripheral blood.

The DNA of the CDR3 is TGTGCCACCAGCAGGGCCGGGACAGCGTATGGCTACACCTTC. This translates into CATSRAGTAYGYTF. The chain links TRBV15 to TRBJ1-2; 7 positions agree with TRBD1. Germline V lookup: CDR1 LNHNV, CDR2 YYDKDF (reference sequence). V shed 3 bases, J shed 5 bases, and the junction held 6 bases outside the gene matches. This CDR3 spans 14 amino acids.